Following are 5 T cell receptor beta chains from one sample sequenced in a study of T cells in localized non-small cell lung cancer. Assay: immunoSEQ multiplex PCR; the TCRdb copy retains only in-frame clones and omits some. Here the sample spans about 1,500 clones, roughly 21% being singletons. Here the sequenced sample was lung tumor tissue, taken before any cancer treatment. The receptors were sampled from a male donor aged 60 or over with stage I lung adenocarcinoma.

This clone was observed a handful of times. The chain joins TRBV19 to TRBJ1-5; D uncertain. V shed 0 bases and J shed 3 bases, with 15 bases lying between them. Germline assignment: CDR1 LNHDA and CDR2 SQIVND (reference sequence). CDR3 size: 17 residues. The CDR3 spells CASSIEGGHLPNQPQHF. CDR3 bases: TGTGCCAGTAGTATAGAGGGAGGGCACCTCCCCAATCAGCCCCAGCATTTT.

The chain is built from TRBV2 and TRBJ2-3; D possibly corresponds to TRBD1 (6 bases). The CDR3 totals 14 residues. CDR1 and CDR2 (germline): SNHLY, FYNNEI. Trimming removed 3 bases from V and 0 bases from J, with 7 bases in between. CDR3 nucleotides: TGTGCCAGCAGTGATCAGGGGAGCACAGATACGCAGTATTTT. Translating it yields CASSDQGSTDTQYF. Drawing the rest from reference TRBV2 and TRBJ2-3, the complete variable domain is EPEVTQTPSHQVTQMGQEVILRCVPISNHLYFYWYRQILGQKVEFLVSFYNNEISEKSEIFDDQFSVERPDGSNFTLKIRSTKLEDSAMYFCASSDQGSTDTQYFGPGTRLTVL.

In its sample, this clone is medium-sized. This chain connects TRBV6-8 to TRBJ2-5; D is ambiguous. V was clipped by 2 bases and J by 2 bases, with 6 bases between them. The germline V gene encodes CDR1 MNHGY and CDR2 SAAAGT. The CDR3 contains 13 residues. The CDR3 sequence is CASSYGEQETQYF. CDR3 in DNA: TGTGCCAGCAGTTACGGGGAACAAGAGACCCAGTACTTC.

The sample holds a few counts of this clone. CDR3 residues: CASSLSRGGSPLHF. DNA of the CDR3: TGTGCCAGCAGTTTATCCAGGGGTGGTTCACCCCTCCACTTT. This sequence joins TRBV28 and TRBJ1-6, with D possibly TRBD1 on 6 matching bases. Germline V CDR1 and CDR2: MDHEN, SYDVKM. There are 14 residues in the CDR3. V shed 1 base and J shed 9 bases, with 10 bases lying between them.

By its share, this clone is medium-sized. The chain is built from TRBV11-3 and TRBJ2-4, with D hard to call. V was pared by 3 bases and J by 0 bases, with 6 bases between. This CDR3 is 14 amino acids long. CDR1 is SGHNT, CDR2 YENEEA, per germline. The CDR3 sequence is CASSFGLAKNIQYF. CDR3 DNA: TGTGCCAGCAGCTTCGGATTAGCCAAAAACATTCAGTACTTC.